The rows below give T cell receptor beta chains drawn from one sample of a study of T cells in Graves' hyperthyroidism and ophthalmopathy. One entry per CDR3 protein, called by TCRdb with MiXCR from the multiplex PCR reads. Among about 640,000 distinct CDR3 sequences listed, more than 12% were seen once. Sequenced sample: blood. The receptors come from a woman aged 45-65 years with Graves' ophthalmopathy. The CDR3 runs from the conserved cysteine through the conserved F or W. Fields, in order: J gene, clone size, D gene, V gene, CDR3 length, CDR3 protein, CDR3 DNA. The D gene is left open where the match is weak. Clone size is stated in some rows and not others, as once, few, many or a class when expanded.

>TRBJ2-7|many|NA|TRBV7-2|15
CASSLVRQLVHEQYF
TGTGCCAGCAGCTTAGTCAGGCAACTGGTCCACGAGCAGTACTTC
>TRBJ2-4|NA|NA|TRBV2|11
CASKYEGIQYF
TGTGCCAGCAAATACGAAGGCATTCAGTACTTC
>TRBJ2-1|NA|TRBD2|TRBV28|14
CASSGGLAINEQFF
TGTGCCAGCAGTGGGGGACTAGCGATCAATGAGCAGTTCTTC
>TRBJ2-3|few|TRBD2|TRBV24-1|20
CATASGRAAFGFFDPDTQYF
TGTGCCACCGCGAGCGGGAGGGCCGCTTTCGGTTTTTTCGATCCAGATACGCAGTATTTT
>TRBJ2-7|many|NA|TRBV12-3/TRBV12-4|15
CASSLRGASYYEQYF
TGTGCCAGCAGTTTAAGGGGGGCATCATACTACGAGCAGTACTTC
>TRBJ2-5|many|NA|TRBV9|14
CASSVGAAQETQYF
TGTGCCAGCAGCGTAGGGGCTGCCCAAGAGACCCAGTACTTC
>TRBJ2-7|many|NA|TRBV7-9|15
CASSLSGTNSYEQYF
TGTGCCAGCAGCTTATCCGGGACAAACTCCTACGAGCAGTACTTC
>TRBJ2-1|many|NA|TRBV11-1|13
CASSDRPPNEQFF
TGTGCCAGCAGCGACCGGCCTCCCAATGAGCAGTTCTTC
>TRBJ1-2|NA|NA|TRBV5-1|15
CASSTDPSGNYGYTF
TGCGCCAGCAGCACTGACCCCTCCGGTAACTATGGCTACACCTTC
>TRBJ1-6|many|NA|TRBV3-1|15
CASSQDARVFSPLHF
TGTGCCAGCAGCCAAGATGCCAGGGTATTTTCACCCCTCCACTTT
>TRBJ2-1|few|NA|TRBV15|16
CATSRDHGQTVNEQFF
TGTGCCACCAGCAGAGATCATGGACAGACCGTCAATGAGCAGTTCTTC
>TRBJ2-7|many|NA|TRBV12-3/TRBV12-4|14
CASRNSGRPYEQYF
TGTGCCAGCAGGAATAGCGGAAGACCCTACGAGCAGTACTTC
>TRBJ2-5|many|TRBD1|TRBV4-3|15
CASSQDDRALETQYF
TGCGCCAGCAGCCAAGACGACAGGGCACTAGAGACCCAGTACTTC
>TRBJ2-1|NA|TRBD2|TRBV5-1|14
CASGETSGSGEQFF
TGCGCCAGCGGTGAGACTAGCGGGAGTGGCGAGCAGTTCTTC
>TRBJ1-5|many|NA|TRBV2|14
CASSEMAVNQPQHF
TGTGCCAGCAGTGAAATGGCAGTCAATCAGCCCCAGCATTTT
>TRBJ2-6|few|NA|TRBV5-6|16
CASSQWPSPGANVLTF
TGTGCCAGCAGCCAATGGCCTAGCCCTGGGGCCAACGTCCTGACTTTC
>TRBJ2-1|few|NA|TRBV14|16
CASSQVAGASYNEQFF
TGTGCCAGCAGCCAGGTTGCGGGGGCCTCCTACAATGAGCAGTTCTTC
>TRBJ2-7|many|NA|TRBV6-2/TRBV6-3|14
CASGTGTAVYEQYF
TGTGCCAGCGGCACCGGGACCGCCGTCTACGAGCAGTACTTC
>TRBJ1-1|few|NA|TRBV4-3|16
CASSQDTRDMNTEAFF
TGCGCCAGCAGCCAAGATACGAGAGACATGAACACTGAAGCTTTCTTT
>TRBJ2-7|many|NA|TRBV12-3/TRBV12-4|14
CASSFGQAFRRQYF
TGTGCCAGCAGTTTCGGGCAGGCTTTTAGGCGGCAGTACTTC
>TRBJ2-1|many|NA|TRBV4-3|15
CASSQGQGGGNEQFF
TGCGCCAGCAGCCAAGGTCAGGGGGGGGGCAATGAGCAGTTCTTC
>TRBJ1-5|many|NA|TRBV5-6|17
CASSLGSWGENNQPQHF
TGTGCCAGCAGCTTAGGGAGTTGGGGCGAGAACAATCAGCCCCAGCATTTT
>TRBJ2-1|many|TRBD2|TRBV29-1|17
CSVGLAGNPRSYNEQFF
TGCAGCGTCGGACTAGCGGGAAACCCTCGCTCCTACAATGAGCAGTTCTTC
>TRBJ2-1|few|TRBD2|TRBV19|17
CASSILTSGSSYNEQFF
TGTGCCAGTAGTATATTGACTAGCGGTAGCTCCTACAATGAGCAGTTCTTC
>TRBJ2-7|NA|NA|TRBV4-2|15
CASSQEDILSYEQYF
TGTGCCAGCAGCCAAGAGGACATTCTCTCCTACGAGCAGTACTTC
>TRBJ2-7|NA|NA|TRBV27|15
CASSLNGANPYEQYF
TGTGCCAGCAGTCTTAATGGGGCTAACCCCTACGAGCAGTACTTC
>TRBJ1-1|many|TRBD1|TRBV28|12
CASTLGQGEAFF
TGTGCCAGCACCCTAGGACAGGGTGAAGCTTTCTTT
>TRBJ2-1|NA|TRBD2|TRBV6-2/TRBV6-3|17
CASLGLAGGFSYNEQFF
TGTGCCAGCCTAGGACTAGCGGGAGGGTTTTCCTACAATGAGCAGTTCTTC
>TRBJ2-7|many|TRBD1|TRBV7-2|14
CASSKQQGPYEQYF
TGTGCCAGCAGCAAACAACAGGGGCCCTACGAGCAGTACTTC
>TRBJ2-4|many|TRBD1|TRBV2|16
CASSTDRQGYVNIQYF
TGTGCCAGCAGTACCGACCGACAGGGGTATGTGAACATTCAGTACTTC
>TRBJ1-2|many|NA|TRBV6-2/TRBV6-3|14
CASSYRTGFYGYTF
TGTGCCAGCAGTTACAGGACGGGCTTCTATGGCTACACCTTC
>TRBJ1-1|NA|NA|TRBV6-1|14
CASKPTDTNTEAFF
TGTGCCAGCAAGCCGACAGACACGAACACTGAAGCTTTCTTT
>TRBJ2-5|many|TRBD2|TRBV7-2|15
CASSSWTSRQETQYF
TGTGCCAGCAGCTCCTGGACTAGCAGACAAGAGACCCAGTACTTC
>TRBJ1-1|many|NA|TRBV13|15
CASSLRRGARAEAFF
TGTGCCAGCAGCTTACGCCGGGGGGCGCGGGCTGAAGCTTTCTTT
>TRBJ2-6|many|NA|TRBV7-3|15
CASSSPGTGANVLTF
TGTGCCAGCAGCTCACCCGGTACTGGGGCCAACGTCCTGACTTTC
>TRBJ1-3|many|NA|TRBV30|12
CANSNSGNTIYF
TGTGCTAACTCCAACTCTGGAAACACCATATATTTT
>TRBJ2-1|many|NA|TRBV9|14
CASSVAGWGNEQFF
TGTGCCAGCAGCGTAGCTGGGTGGGGTAATGAGCAGTTCTTC
>TRBJ2-3|NA|NA|TRBV18|15
CASSQMPGNTDTQYF
TGTGCCAGCTCACAAATGCCGGGAAACACAGATACGCAGTATTTT
>TRBJ1-4|NA|NA|TRBV28|16
CASSLGGAATNEKLFF
TGTGCCAGCAGTTTAGGGGGGGCAGCAACTAATGAAAAACTGTTTTTT
>TRBJ1-1|NA|NA|TRBV7-6|16
CASSLSPRDDHTEAFF
TGTGCCAGCAGCTTATCCCCCCGGGATGATCACACTGAAGCTTTCTTT
>TRBJ2-7|many|TRBD2|TRBV2|14
CASRRLAGAYEQYF
TGTGCCAGCAGGAGACTAGCGGGAGCCTACGAGCAGTACTTC